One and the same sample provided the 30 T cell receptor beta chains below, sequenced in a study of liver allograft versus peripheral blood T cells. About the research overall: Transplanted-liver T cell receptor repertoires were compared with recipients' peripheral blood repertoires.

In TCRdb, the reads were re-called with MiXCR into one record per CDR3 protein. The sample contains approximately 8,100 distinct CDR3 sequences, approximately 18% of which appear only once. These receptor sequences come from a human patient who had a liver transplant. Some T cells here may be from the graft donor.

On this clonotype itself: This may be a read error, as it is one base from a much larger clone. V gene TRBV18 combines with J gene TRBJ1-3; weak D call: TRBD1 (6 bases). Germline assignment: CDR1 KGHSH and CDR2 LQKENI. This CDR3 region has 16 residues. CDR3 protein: CASSPRQAGSGNIIYF. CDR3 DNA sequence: TGTGCCAGCTCACCACGACAGGCTGGATCTGGAAACATCATATATTTT.

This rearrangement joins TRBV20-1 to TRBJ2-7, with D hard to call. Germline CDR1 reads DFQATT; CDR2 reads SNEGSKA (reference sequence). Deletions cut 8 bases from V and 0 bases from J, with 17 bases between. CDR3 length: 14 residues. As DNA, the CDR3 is TGCAGTCCTACGACGGCAGGCTTCTCCTACGAGCAGTACTTC. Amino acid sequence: CSPTTAGFSYEQYF.

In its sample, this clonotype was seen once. The CDR3 nucleotides are TGTGCCAGTAGTATAGATGTGAAGCCCTATAATTCACCCCTCCACTTT. It translates to CASSIDVKPYNSPLHF. The chain combines TRBV19 with TRBJ1-6; D gene unclear. This CDR3 spans 16 amino acids. The V gene's germline CDR1 is LNHDA and CDR2 SQIVND (reference sequence). V lost 0 bases and J 2 bases, leaving 8 bases between the germline ends.

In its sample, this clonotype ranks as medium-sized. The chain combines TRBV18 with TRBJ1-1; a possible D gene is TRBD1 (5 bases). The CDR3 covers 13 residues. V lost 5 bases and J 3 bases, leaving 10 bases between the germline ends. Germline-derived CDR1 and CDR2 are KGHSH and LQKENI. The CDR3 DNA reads TGTGCCAGCTCATTGGGGCAGGACACTGAAGCTTTCTTT. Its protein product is CASSLGQDTEAFF.

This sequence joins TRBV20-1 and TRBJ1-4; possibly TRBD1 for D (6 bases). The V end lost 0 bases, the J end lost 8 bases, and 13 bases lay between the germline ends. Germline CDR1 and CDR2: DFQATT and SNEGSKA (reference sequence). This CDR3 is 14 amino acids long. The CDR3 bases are TGCAGTGCTAGAGATGCACAGGGATCGGAAAAACTGTTTTTT. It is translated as CSARDAQGSEKLFF.

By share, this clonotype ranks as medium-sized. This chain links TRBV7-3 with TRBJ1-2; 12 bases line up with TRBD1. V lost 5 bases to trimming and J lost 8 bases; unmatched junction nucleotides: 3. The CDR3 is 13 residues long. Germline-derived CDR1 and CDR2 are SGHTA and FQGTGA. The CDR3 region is CASSGDRGLGYTF. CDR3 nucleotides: TGTGCCAGCAGCGGGGACAGGGGGCTGGGCTACACCTTC.

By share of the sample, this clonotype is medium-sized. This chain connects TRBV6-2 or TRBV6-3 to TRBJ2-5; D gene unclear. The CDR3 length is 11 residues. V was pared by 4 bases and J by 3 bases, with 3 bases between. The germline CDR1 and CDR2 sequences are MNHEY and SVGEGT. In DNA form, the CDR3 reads TGTGCCAGCAGTTTCAAAGAGACCCAGTACTTC. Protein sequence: CASSFKETQYF.

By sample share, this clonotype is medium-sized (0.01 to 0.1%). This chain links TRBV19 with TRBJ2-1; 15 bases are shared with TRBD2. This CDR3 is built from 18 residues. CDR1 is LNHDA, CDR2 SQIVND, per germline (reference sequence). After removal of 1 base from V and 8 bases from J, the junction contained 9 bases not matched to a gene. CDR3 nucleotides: TGTGCCAGTAGTATAGGCAGGGGACTAGCGGGAGGTACGCATGAGCAGTTCTTC. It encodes CASSIGRGLAGGTHEQFF.

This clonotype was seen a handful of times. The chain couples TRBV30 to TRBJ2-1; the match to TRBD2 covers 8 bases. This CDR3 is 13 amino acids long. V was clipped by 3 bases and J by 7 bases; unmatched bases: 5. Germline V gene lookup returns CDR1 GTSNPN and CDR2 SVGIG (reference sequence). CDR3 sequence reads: CAWRAGLVNEQFF. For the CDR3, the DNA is TGTGCCTGGAGGGCGGGACTAGTGAATGAGCAGTTCTTC.

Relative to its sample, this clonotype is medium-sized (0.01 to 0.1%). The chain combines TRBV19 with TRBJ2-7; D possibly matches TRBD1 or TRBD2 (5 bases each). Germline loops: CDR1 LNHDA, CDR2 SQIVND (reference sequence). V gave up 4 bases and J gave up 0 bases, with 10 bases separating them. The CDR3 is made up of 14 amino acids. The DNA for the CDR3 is TGTGCCAGTAGTAACCGGGACGTCTCCTACGAGCAGTACTTC. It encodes CASSNRDVSYEQYF.

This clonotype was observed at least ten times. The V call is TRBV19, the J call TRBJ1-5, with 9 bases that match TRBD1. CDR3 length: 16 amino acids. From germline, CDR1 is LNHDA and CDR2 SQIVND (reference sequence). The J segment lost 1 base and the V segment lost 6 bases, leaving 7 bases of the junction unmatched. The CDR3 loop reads CASRPGQGGSNQPQHF. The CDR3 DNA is TGTGCCAGTAGACCGGGACAGGGTGGGAGCAATCAGCCCCAGCATTTT.

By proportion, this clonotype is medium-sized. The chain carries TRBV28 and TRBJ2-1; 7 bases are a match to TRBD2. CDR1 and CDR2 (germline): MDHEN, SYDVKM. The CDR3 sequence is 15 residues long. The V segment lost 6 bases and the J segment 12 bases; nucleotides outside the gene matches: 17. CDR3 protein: CASRLSRPLERGQFF. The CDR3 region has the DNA TGTGCCAGCAGGCTTTCACGGCCACTCGAGCGGGGGCAGTTCTTC.

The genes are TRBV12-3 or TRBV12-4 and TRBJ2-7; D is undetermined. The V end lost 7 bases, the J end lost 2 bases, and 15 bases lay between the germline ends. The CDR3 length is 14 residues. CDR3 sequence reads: CASTAEPKTYEQYF. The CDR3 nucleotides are TGTGCCAGCACCGCGGAGCCCAAAACCTACGAGCAGTACTTC.

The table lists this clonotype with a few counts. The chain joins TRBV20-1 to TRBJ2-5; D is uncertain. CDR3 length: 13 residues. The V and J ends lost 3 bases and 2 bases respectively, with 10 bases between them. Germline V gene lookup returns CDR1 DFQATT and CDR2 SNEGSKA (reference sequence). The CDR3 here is CSARAGGQETQYF. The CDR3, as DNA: TGCAGTGCTAGGGCCGGCGGACAAGAGACCCAGTACTTC.

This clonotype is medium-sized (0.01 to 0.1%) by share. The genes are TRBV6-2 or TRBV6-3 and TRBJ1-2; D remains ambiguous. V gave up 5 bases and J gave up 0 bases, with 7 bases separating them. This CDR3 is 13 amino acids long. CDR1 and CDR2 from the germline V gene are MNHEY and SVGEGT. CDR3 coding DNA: TGTGCCAGCAGTGTGGGTGCTAACTATGGCTACACCTTC. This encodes CASSVGANYGYTF.

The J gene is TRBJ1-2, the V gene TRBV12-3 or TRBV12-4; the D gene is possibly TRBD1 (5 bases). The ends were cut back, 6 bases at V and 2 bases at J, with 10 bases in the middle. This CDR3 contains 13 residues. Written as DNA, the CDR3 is TGTGCCAGCAGAACCACAGGCAACTATGGCTACACCTTC. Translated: CASRTTGNYGYTF.

The DNA of the CDR3 is TGTGCCAGCAGCCCTAGTGGGGGGCCCGACGAGCAGTACTTC. It codes for CASSPSGGPDEQYF. The chain has TRBV9 and TRBJ2-7, with D possibly being TRBD1 or TRBD2 (6 bases each). V gave up 4 bases and J gave up 5 bases, with 16 bases separating them. Germline V CDR1 and CDR2: SGDLS, YYNGEE. The CDR3 runs 14 residues.

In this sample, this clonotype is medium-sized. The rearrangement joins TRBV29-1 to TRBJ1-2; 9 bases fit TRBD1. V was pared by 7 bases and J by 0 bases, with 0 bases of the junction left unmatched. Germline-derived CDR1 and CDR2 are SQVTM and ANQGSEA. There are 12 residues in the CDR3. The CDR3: CSGQGANYGYTF. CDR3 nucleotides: TGCAGCGGACAGGGGGCTAACTATGGCTACACCTTC.

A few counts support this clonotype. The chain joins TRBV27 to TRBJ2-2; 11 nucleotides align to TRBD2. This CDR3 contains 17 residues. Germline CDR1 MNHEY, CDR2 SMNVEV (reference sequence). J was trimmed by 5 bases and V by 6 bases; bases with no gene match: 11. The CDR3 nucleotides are TGTGCCAGCAGAGCGGGGACTAGCGGCCTGCAAACCGGGGAGCTGTTTTTT. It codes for CASRAGTSGLQTGELFF.

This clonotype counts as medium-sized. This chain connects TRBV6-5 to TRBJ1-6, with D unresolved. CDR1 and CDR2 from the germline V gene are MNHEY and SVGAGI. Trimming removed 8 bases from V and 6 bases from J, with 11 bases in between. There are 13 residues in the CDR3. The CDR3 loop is CASARDFNSPLHF. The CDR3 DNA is TGTGCCAGCGCGAGGGATTTTAATTCACCCCTCCACTTT.

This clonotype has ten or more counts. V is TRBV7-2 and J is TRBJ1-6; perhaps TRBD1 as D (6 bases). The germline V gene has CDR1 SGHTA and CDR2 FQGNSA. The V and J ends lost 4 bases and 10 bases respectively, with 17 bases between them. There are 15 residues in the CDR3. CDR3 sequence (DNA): TGTGCCAGCAGCTCCGTACAGGGTACTCGGTCACCCCTCCACTTT. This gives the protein CASSSVQGTRSPLHF.

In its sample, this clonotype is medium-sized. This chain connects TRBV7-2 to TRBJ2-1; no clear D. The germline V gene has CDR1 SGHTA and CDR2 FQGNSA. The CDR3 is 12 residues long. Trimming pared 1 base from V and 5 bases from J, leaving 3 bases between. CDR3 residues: CASSLDDNEQFF. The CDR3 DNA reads TGTGCCAGCAGCTTAGATGACAATGAGCAGTTCTTC.

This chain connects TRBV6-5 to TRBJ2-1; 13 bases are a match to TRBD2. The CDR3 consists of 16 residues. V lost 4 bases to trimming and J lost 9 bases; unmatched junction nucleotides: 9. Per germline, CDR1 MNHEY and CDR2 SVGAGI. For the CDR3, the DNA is TGTGCCAGCAGTTCCCCAGGACTAGCGGGAGTCGGTGAGCAGTTCTTC. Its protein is CASSSPGLAGVGEQFF.

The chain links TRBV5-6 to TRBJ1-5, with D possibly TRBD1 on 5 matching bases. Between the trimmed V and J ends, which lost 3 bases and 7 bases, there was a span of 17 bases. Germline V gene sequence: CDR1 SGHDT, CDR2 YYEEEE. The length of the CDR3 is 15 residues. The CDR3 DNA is TGTGCCAGCAGCTCCCTGGGGGGTGGGAGCCAGCCCCAGCATTTT. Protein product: CASSSLGGGSQPQHF.

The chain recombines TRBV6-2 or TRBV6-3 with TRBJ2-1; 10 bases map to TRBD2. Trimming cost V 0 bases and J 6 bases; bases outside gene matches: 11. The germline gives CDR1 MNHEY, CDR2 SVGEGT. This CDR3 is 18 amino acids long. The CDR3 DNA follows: TGTGCCAGCAGTTACTCAGCGGGAGGGCCACCATTGGGCAATGAGCAGTTCTTC. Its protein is CASSYSAGGPPLGNEQFF.

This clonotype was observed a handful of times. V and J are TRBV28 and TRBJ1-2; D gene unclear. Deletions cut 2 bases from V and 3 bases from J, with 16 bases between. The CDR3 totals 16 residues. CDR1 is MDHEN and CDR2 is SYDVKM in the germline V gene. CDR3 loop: CASSLNPTELDYGYTF. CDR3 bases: TGTGCCAGCAGTTTAAACCCGACGGAGCTGGACTATGGCTACACCTTC.

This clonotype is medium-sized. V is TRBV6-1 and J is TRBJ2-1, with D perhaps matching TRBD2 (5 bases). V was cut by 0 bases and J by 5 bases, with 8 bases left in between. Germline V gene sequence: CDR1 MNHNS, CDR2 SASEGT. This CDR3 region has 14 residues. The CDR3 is CASSEARADNEQFF. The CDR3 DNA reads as TGTGCCAGCAGTGAAGCGCGGGCTGACAATGAGCAGTTCTTC.

CDR3 nucleotide sequence: TGTGCCAGCAGTCCCCCTGGGGTTGCCGAAGCTTTCTTT. Translated, it gives CASSPPGVAEAFF. The V gene is TRBV25-1, the J gene TRBJ1-1; D unclear. Deletions cut 5 bases from V and 8 bases from J, with 15 bases between. Germline CDR1 is MGHDK and CDR2 is SYGVNS. This CDR3 contains 13 residues.

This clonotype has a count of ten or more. The CDR3 here is CASSQPPWRAFF. The CDR3 DNA follows: TGTGCCAGCTCACAGCCGCCGTGGAGGGCTTTCTTT. V usage is TRBV18 and J usage is TRBJ1-1, with D hard to call. The CDR3 extends over 12 amino acids. Trimming cost V 4 bases and J 11 bases, with 14 bases left between them. Germline loops: CDR1 KGHSH, CDR2 LQKENI.

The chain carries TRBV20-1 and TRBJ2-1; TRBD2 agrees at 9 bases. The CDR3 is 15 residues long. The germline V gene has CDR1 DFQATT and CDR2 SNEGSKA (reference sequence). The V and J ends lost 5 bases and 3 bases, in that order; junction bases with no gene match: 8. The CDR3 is CSASEPTSGYNEQFF. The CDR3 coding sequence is TGCAGTGCTTCAGAACCGACTAGCGGCTACAATGAGCAGTTCTTC.